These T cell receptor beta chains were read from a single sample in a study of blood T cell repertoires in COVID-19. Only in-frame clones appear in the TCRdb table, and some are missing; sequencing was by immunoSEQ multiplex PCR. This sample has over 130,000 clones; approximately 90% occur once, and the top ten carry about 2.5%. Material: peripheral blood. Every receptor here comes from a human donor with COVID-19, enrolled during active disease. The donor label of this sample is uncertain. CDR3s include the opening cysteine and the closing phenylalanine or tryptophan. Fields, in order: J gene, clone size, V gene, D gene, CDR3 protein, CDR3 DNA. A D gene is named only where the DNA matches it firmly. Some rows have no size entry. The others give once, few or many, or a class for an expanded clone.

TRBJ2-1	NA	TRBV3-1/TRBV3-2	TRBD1	CAVRQGFEQFF	TGTGCCGTTCGACAGGGCTTCGAGCAGTTCTTC
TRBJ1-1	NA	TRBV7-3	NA	CASSSQGDTEAFF	TGTGCCAGCAGCTCACAGGGTGACACTGAAGCTTTCTTT
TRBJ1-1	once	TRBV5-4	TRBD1	CASSASYRGQDTEAFF	TGTGCCAGCAGCGCTAGCTACAGGGGGCAGGACACTGAAGCTTTCTTT
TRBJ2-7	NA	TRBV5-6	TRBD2	CASSLRSGRYEQYF	TGTGCCAGCAGCTTGCGAAGCGGGAGGTACGAGCAGTACTTC
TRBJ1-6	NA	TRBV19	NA	CASTRDINDNSPLHF	TGTGCCAGTACGAGGGATATTAACGATAATTCACCCCTCCACTTT
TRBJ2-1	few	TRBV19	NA	CASSTLDNEQFF	TGTGCCAGTAGTACCCTAGACAATGAGCAGTTCTTC
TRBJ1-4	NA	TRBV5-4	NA	CASSFGGRNEKLFF	TGTGCCAGCAGCTTCGGAGGTCGAAATGAAAAACTGTTTTTT
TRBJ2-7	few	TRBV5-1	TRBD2	CASSLAPRGGGSYEQYF	TGCGCCAGCAGCTTGGCACCAAGGGGCGGGGGTTCTTACGAGCAGTACTTC
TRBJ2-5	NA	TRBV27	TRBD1	CASSLMQGAVPETQYF	TGTGCCAGCAGCCTTATGCAGGGGGCAGTACCGGAGACCCAGTACTTC
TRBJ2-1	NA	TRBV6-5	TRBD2	CASSKLAGDVYEQFF	TGTGCCAGCAGCAAGCTAGCGGGAGATGTCTATGAGCAGTTCTTC
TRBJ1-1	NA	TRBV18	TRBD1	CASSPPGQGDPTEAFF	TGTGCCAGCTCACCACCGGGACAGGGGGATCCGACTGAAGCTTTCTTT
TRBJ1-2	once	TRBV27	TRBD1	CASSLRAGQDYGYTF	TGTGCCAGCAGTTTACGCGCCGGACAGGACTATGGCTACACCTTC
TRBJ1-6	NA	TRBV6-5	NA	CASSYSAGHNSPLHF	TGTGCCAGCAGTTACTCGGCGGGGCATAATTCACCCCTCCACTTT
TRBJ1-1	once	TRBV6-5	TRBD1	CASRRTGVGTEAFF	TGTGCCAGCAGACGGACAGGGGTGGGCACTGAAGCTTTCTTT
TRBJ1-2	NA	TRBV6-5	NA	CASCSTSLYGYTF	TGTGCCAGCTGCTCGACAAGTTTGTATGGCTACACCTTC
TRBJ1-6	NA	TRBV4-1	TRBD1	CASSQGHGTGTSPLHF	TGCGCCAGCAGCCAAGGCCACGGGACAGGGACTTCACCCCTCCACTTT
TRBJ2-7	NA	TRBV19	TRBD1	CASSAGAGGTTSYEQYF	TGTGCCAGTAGTGCCGGCGCAGGGGGCACGACCTCCTACGAGCAGTACTTC
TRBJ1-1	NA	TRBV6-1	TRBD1	CASSEAYRDRISNTEAFF	TGTGCCAGCAGTGAAGCTTATAGGGACAGAATATCGAACACTGAAGCTTTCTTT
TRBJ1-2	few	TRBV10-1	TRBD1	CASSASGDSKYGYTF	TGCGCCAGCAGCGCCTCAGGGGACAGTAAGTATGGCTACACCTTC
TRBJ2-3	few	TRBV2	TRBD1	CASKIPGQGTDTQYF	TGTGCCAGCAAGATACCGGGACAGGGCACAGATACGCAGTATTTT
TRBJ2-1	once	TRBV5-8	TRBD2	CASSFSNSGSPSYNEQFF	TGTGCCAGCAGCTTCTCCAATAGCGGGAGCCCCTCCTACAATGAGCAGTTCTTC
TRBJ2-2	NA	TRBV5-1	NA	CASTIRDLTGELFF	TGCGCCAGCACGATCAGGGATTTAACCGGGGAGCTGTTTTTT
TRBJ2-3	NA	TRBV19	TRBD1	CASEDRAGDTQYF	TGTGCCTCCGAGGACAGGGCTGGAGATACGCAGTATTTT
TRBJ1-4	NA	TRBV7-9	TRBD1	CASSLRGQANEKLFF	TGTGCCAGCAGCTTACGGGGACAGGCTAATGAAAAACTGTTTTTT
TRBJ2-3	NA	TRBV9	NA	CASSVGTGRADTQYF	TGTGCCAGCAGCGTTGGTACAGGGAGGGCGGATACGCAGTATTTT
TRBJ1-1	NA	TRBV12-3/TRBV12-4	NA	CASSSTGYTEAFF	TGTGCCAGCAGTTCCACAGGTTACACTGAAGCTTTCTTT
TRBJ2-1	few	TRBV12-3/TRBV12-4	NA	CASSLVRPHEQFF	TGTGCCAGCAGTTTAGTGCGGCCCCATGAGCAGTTCTTC
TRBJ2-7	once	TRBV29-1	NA	CSVARRGNEQYF	TGCAGCGTAGCTAGGAGGGGAAACGAGCAGTACTTC
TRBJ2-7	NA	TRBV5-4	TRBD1	CASSFEAGQGSEQYF	TGTGCCAGCAGCTTCGAAGCGGGACAGGGGTCCGAGCAGTACTTC
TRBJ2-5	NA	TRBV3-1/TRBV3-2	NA	CASSLIQREETQYF	TGTGCCAGCAGCCTAATCCAGCGGGAAGAGACCCAGTACTTC
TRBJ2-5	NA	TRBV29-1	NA	CSVEEVEETQYF	TGCAGCGTTGAAGAGGTAGAAGAGACCCAGTACTTC
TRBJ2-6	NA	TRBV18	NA	CASSPLQGTAGANVLTF	TGTGCCAGCTCACCTCTACAGGGGACTGCTGGGGCCAACGTCCTGACTTTC
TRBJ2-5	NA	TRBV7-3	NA	CASSSTSGEETQYF	TGTGCCAGCAGCTCGACCTCAGGGGAAGAGACCCAGTACTTC
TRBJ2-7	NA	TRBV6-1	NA	CASSDVAGGSYEQYF	TGTGCCAGCAGTGACGTAGCCGGTGGGTCCTACGAGCAGTACTTC
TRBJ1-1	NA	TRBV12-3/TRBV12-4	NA	CASREGGIGEAFF	TGTGCCAGCAGGGAGGGAGGGATAGGTGAAGCTTTCTTT
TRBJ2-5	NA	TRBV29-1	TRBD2	CSVGRGLAGGHEETQYF	TGCAGCGTTGGGCGAGGGCTAGCGGGGGGGCATGAAGAGACCCAGTACTTC
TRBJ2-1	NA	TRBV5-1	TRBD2	CASSYSSGGGHEQFF	TGCGCCAGCAGCTATTCCAGCGGGGGCGGTCATGAGCAGTTCTTC
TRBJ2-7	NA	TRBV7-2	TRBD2	CASSPTDWTSGAYAEQYF	TGTGCCAGCAGCCCAACCGATTGGACTAGCGGAGCTTACGCGGAGCAGTACTTC
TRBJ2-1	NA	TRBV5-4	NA	CASSPESGYHEQFF	TGTGCCAGCAGCCCCGAGTCAGGGTACCATGAGCAGTTCTTC
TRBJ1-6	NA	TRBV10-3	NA	CAISVSGTEGSPLHF	TGTGCCATCAGTGTCTCCGGGACGGAGGGTTCACCCCTCCACTTT
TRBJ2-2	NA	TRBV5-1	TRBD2	CASSLYLAGVTGELFF	TGCGCCAGCAGCTTGTATCTAGCGGGGGTAACCGGGGAGCTGTTTTTT
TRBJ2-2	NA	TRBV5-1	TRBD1	CASSSQGPYTGELFF	TGCGCCAGCAGCTCACAGGGGCCCTACACCGGGGAGCTGTTTTTT
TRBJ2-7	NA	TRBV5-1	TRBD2	CASSPGLAGNEQYF	TGCGCCAGCAGCCCGGGACTAGCGGGGAATGAGCAGTACTTC
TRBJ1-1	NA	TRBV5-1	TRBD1	CASSEGQRNTEAFF	TGCGCCAGCAGCGAGGGACAGCGGAACACTGAAGCTTTCTTT
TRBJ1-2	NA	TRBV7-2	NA	CASSLTVTFYGYTF	TGTGCCAGCAGCTTAACGGTGACTTTCTATGGCTACACCTTC
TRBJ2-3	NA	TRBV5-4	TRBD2	CASSPTSGRADTQYF	TGTGCCAGCAGCCCGACTAGCGGGAGGGCAGATACGCAGTATTTT
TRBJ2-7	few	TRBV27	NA	CASSLQGSALNEQYF	TGTGCCAGCAGTTTACAAGGCAGCGCCCTTAACGAGCAGTACTTC
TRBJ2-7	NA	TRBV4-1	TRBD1	CASSLLTGSYEQYF	TGCGCCAGCAGCTTACTGACAGGGTCCTACGAGCAGTACTTC
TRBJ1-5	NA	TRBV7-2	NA	CASSLVGGQRQPQHF	TGTGCCAGCAGCTTAGTGGGGGGTCAGAGACAGCCCCAGCATTTT
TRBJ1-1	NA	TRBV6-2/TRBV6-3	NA	CASSYMARNTEAFF	TGTGCCAGCAGTTACATGGCCAGGAACACTGAAGCTTTCTTT
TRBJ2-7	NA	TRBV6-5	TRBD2	CGTKRASGEQYF	TGTGGCACAAAAAGGGCTAGCGGGGAGCAGTACTTC
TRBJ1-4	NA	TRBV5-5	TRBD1	CASSLDRAATNEKLFF	TGTGCCAGCAGCCTCGACAGGGCTGCAACTAATGAAAAACTGTTTTTT